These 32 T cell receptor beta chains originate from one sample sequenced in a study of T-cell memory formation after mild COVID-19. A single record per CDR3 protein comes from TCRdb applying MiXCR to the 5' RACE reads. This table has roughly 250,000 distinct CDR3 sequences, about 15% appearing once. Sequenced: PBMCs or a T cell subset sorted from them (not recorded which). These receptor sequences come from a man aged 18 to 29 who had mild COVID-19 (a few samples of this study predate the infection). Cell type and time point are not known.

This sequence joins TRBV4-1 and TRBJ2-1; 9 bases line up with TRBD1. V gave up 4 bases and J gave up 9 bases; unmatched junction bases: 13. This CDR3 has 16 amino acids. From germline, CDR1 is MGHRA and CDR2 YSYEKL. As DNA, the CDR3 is TGCGCCAGCAGCCGAGGACTAGTGGGGGGACAGGGTGAGCAGTTCTTC. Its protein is CASSRGLVGGQGEQFF.

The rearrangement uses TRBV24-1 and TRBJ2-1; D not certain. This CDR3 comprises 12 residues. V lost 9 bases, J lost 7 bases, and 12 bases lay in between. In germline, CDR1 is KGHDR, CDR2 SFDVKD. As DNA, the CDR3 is TGTGCCACCGGTAAGTCGATGAATGAGCAGTTCTTC. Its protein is CATGKSMNEQFF.

As DNA, the CDR3 is TGTGCCAGCAGCAAACGGGGGCGACTAGCGGTCGGGACCGGGGAGCTGTTTTTT. Residues: CASSKRGRLAVGTGELFF. J is TRBJ2-2 and V is TRBV11-2, with 9 bases aligning to TRBD2. V shed 5 bases and J 5 bases; nucleotides not matched to a gene: 15. The CDR3 sequence is 18 residues long. The V gene's germline CDR1 is SGHAT and CDR2 FQNNGV.

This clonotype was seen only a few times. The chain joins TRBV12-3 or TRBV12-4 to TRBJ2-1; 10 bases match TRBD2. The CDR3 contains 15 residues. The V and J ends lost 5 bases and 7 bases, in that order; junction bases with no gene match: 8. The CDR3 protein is CASSPGVAGGNEQFF. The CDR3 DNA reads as TGTGCCAGCAGTCCAGGGGTAGCGGGGGGTAATGAGCAGTTCTTC.

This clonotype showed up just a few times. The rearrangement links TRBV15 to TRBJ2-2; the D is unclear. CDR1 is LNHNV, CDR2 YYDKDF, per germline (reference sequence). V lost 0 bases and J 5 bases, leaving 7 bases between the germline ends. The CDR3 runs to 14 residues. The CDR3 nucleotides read TGTGCCACCAGCAGAGATCGCGCGACCGGGGAGCTGTTTTTT. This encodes CATSRDRATGELFF.

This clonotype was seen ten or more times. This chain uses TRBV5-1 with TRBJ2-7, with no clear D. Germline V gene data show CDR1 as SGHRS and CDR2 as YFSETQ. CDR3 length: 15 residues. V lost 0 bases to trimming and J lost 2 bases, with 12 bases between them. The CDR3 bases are TGCGCCAGCAGCTTGGCCTCTACAAACCCCTACGAGCAGTACTTC. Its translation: CASSLASTNPYEQYF. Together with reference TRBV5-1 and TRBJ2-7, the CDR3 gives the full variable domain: KAGVTQTPRYLIKTRGQQVTLSCSPISGHRSVSWYQQTPGQGLQFLFEYFSETQRNKGNFPGRFSGRQFSNSRSEMNVSTLELGDSALYLCASSLASTNPYEQYFGPGTRLTVT.

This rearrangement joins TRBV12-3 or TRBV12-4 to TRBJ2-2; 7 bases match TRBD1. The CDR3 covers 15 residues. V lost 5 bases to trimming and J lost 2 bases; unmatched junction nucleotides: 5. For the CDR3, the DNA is TGTGCCAGCAGTCTCGGACAGGATAACACCGGGGAGCTGTTTTTT. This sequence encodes CASSLGQDNTGELFF.

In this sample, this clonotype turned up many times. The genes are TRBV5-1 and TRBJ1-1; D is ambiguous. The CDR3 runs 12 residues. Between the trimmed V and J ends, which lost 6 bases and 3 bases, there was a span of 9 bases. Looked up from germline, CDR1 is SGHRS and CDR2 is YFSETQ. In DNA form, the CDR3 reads TGCGCCAGCAATGGCAGAGACACTGAAGCTTTCTTT. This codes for CASNGRDTEAFF.

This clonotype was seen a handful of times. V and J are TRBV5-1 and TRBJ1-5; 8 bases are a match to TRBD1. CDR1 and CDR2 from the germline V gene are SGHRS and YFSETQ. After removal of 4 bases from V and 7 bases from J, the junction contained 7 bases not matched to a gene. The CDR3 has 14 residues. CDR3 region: CASSEGQGSQPQHF. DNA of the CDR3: TGCGCCAGCAGCGAAGGACAGGGATCGCAGCCCCAGCATTTT.

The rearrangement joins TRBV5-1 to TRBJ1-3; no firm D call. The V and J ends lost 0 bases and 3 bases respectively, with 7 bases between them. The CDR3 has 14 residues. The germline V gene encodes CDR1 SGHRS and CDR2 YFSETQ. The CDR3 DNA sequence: TGCGCCAGCAGCTTGGCCCCAGGTGGAAACACCATATATTTT. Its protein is CASSLAPGGNTIYF.

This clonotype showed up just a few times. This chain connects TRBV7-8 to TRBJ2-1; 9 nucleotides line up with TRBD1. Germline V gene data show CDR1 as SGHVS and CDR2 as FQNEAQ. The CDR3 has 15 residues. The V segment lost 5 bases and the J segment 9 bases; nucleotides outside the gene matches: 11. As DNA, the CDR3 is TGTGCCAGCAGCCCTGGGACAGGGTTAAGGGGTGAGCAGTTCTTC. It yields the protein CASSPGTGLRGEQFF.

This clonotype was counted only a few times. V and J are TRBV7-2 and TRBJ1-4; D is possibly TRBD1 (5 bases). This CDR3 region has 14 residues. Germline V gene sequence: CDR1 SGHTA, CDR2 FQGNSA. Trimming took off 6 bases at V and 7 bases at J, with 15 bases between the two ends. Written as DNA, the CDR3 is TGTGCCAGCAGTCCAGGGAGTAACCGTGAAAAACTGTTTTTT. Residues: CASSPGSNREKLFF.

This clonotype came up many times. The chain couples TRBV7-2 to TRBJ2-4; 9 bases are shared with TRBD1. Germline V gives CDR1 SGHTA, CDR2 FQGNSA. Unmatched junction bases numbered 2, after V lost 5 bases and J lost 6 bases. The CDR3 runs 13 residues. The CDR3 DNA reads TGTGCCAGCAGCCGACAGGGGGGAAACATTCAGTACTTC. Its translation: CASSRQGGNIQYF.

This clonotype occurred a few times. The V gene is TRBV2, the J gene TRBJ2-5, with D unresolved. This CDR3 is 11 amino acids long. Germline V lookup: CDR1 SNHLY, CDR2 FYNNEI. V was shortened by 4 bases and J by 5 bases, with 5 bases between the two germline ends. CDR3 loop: CASSAHETQYF. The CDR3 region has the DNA TGTGCCAGCAGTGCACACGAGACCCAGTACTTC.

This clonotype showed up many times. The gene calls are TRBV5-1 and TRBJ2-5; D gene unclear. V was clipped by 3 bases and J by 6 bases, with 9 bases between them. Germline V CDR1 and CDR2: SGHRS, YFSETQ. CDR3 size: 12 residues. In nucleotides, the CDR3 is TGCGCCAGCAGCTACAGTGAACAGACCCAGTACTTC. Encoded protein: CASSYSEQTQYF.

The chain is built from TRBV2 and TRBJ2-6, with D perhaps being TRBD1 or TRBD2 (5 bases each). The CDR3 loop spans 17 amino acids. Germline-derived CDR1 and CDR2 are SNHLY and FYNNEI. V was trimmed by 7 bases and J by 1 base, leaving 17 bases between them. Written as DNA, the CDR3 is TGTGCCAGCACTCAGACAGCGGCTCTTTCTGGGGCCAACGTCCTGACTTTC. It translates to CASTQTAALSGANVLTF.

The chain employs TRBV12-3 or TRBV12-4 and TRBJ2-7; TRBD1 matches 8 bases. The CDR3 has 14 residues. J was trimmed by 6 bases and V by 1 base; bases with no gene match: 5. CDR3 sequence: CASSLGQGFSEQYF. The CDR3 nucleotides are TGTGCCAGCAGTTTAGGACAGGGGTTTTCCGAGCAGTACTTC.

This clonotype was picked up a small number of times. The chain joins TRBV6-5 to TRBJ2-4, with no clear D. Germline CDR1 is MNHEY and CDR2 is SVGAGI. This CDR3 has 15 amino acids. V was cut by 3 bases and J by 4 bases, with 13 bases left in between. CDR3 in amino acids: CASSYSLLSKNIQYF. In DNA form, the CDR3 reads TGTGCCAGCAGTTATAGTTTGCTGTCGAAAAACATTCAGTACTTC.

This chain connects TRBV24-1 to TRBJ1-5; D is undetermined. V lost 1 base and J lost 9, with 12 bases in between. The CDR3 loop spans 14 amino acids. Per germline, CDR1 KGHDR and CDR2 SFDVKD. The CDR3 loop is CATSDLRTPGPQHF. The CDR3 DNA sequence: TGTGCCACCAGTGATTTAAGGACCCCGGGGCCCCAGCATTTT.

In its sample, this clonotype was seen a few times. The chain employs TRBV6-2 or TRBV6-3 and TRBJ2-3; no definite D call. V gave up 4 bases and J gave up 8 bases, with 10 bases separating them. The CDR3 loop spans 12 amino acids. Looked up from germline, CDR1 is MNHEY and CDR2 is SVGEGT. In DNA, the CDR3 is TGTGCCAGCAGTTCAGACTTGTCTACGCAGTATTTT. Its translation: CASSSDLSTQYF.

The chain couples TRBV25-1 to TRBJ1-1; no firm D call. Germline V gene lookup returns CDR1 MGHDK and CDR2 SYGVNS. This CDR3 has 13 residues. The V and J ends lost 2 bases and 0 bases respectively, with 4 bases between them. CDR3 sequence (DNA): TGTGCCAGCAGTGAAAGGTTGAACACTGAAGCTTTCTTT. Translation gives CASSERLNTEAFF.

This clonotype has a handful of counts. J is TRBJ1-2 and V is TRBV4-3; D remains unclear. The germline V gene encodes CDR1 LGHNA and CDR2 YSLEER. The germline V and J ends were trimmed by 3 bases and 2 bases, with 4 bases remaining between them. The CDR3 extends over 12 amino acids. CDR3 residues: CASSQRNYGYTF. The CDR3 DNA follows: TGCGCCAGCAGCCAGAGGAACTATGGCTACACCTTC.

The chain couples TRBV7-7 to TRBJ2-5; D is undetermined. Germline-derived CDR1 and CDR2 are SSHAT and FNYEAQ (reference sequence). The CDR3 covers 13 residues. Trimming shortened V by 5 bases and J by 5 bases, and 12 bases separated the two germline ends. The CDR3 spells CASSPRVRETQYF. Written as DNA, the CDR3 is TGTGCCAGCAGCCCAAGGGTGCGGGAGACCCAGTACTTC.

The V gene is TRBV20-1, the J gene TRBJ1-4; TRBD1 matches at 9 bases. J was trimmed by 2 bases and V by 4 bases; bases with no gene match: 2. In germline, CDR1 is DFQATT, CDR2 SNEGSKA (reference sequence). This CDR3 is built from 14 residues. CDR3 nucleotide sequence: TGCAGTGCTACCGACAGGGGGACTAATGAAAAACTGTTTTTT. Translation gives CSATDRGTNEKLFF.

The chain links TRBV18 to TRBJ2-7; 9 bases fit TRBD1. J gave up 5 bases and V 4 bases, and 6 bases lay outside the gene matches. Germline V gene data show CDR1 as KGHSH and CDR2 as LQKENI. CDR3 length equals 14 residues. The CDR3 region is CASSRDRGSDEQYF. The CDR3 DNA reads TGTGCCAGCTCACGAGACAGGGGGTCCGACGAGCAGTACTTC.

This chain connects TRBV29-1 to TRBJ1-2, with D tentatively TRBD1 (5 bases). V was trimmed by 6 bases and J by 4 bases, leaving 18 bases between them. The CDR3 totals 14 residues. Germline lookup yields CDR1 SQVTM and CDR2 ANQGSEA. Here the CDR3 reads CSVLLRQGLYGYTF. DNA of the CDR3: TGCAGCGTCCTCCTACGCCAGGGCCTCTATGGCTACACCTTC.

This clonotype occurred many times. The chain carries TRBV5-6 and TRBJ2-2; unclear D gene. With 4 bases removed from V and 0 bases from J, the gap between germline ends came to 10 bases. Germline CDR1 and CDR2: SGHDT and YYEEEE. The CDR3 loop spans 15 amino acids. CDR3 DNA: TGTGCCAGCAGCCTAGGACCGCCGAACACCGGGGAGCTGTTTTTT. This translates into CASSLGPPNTGELFF.

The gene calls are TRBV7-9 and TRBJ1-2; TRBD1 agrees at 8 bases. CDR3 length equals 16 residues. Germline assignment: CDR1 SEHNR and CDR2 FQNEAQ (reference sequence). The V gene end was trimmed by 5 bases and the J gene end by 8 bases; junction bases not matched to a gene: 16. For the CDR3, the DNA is TGTGCCAGCAGCCCAGGGGGACAGGCGGCTAGTAGGGGCTACACCTTC. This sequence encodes CASSPGGQAASRGYTF.

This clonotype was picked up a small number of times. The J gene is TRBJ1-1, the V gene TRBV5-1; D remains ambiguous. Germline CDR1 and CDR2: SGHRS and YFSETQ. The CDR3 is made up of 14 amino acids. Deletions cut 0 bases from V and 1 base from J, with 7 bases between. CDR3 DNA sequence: TGCGCCAGCAGCTTGGAACCCAAGAACACTGAAGCTTTCTTT. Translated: CASSLEPKNTEAFF. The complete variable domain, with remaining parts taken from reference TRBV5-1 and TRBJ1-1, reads KAGVTQTPRYLIKTRGQQVTLSCSPISGHRSVSWYQQTPGQGLQFLFEYFSETQRNKGNFPGRFSGRQFSNSRSEMNVSTLELGDSALYLCASSLEPKNTEAFFGQGTRLTVV.

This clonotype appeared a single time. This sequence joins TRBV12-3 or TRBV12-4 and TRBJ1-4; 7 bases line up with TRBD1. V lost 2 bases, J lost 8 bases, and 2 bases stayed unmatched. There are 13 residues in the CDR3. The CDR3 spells CASSLRQGEKLFF. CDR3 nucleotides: TGTGCCAGCAGTTTAAGACAGGGAGAAAAACTGTTTTTT.

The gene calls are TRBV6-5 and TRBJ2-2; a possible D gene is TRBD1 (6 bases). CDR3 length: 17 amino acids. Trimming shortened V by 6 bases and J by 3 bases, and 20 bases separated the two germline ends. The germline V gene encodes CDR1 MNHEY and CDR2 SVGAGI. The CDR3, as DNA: TGTGCCAGCAGGAACTTACAGGGTTTGGGACACACCGGGGAGCTGTTTTTT. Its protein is CASRNLQGLGHTGELFF.

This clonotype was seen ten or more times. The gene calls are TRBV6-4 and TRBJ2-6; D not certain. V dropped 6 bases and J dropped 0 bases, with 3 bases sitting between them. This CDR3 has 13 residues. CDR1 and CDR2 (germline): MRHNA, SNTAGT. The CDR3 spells CASSSSGANVLTF. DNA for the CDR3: TGTGCCAGCAGCTCCTCTGGGGCCAACGTCCTGACTTTC.